This TCR beta chain was observed in a study of blood T cell repertoires in COVID-19. Trimming removed 4 bases from V and 3 bases from J; junction bases left unmatched: 4. The germline V gene encodes CDR1 GTSNPN and CDR2 SVGIG (reference sequence). The CDR3 extends over 13 amino acids. This clone was counted a few times. The data were produced by immunoSEQ multiplex PCR, yet TCRdb's version contains in-frame clones alone and is incomplete. The sample holds a few hundred thousand clones; 90% are singletons and the top ten take roughly 16%. The receptor was isolated from a man aged 25 to 40 who had been exposed to COVID-19. Input material: PBMCs or T cells enriched from blood (not recorded which). The V call is TRBV30, the J call TRBJ1-2; TRBD1 matches at 8 bases. CDR3 in amino acids: CAWNPTGDYGYTF. CDR3 coding DNA: TGTGCCTGGAATCCGACAGGGGACTATGGCTACACCTTC.